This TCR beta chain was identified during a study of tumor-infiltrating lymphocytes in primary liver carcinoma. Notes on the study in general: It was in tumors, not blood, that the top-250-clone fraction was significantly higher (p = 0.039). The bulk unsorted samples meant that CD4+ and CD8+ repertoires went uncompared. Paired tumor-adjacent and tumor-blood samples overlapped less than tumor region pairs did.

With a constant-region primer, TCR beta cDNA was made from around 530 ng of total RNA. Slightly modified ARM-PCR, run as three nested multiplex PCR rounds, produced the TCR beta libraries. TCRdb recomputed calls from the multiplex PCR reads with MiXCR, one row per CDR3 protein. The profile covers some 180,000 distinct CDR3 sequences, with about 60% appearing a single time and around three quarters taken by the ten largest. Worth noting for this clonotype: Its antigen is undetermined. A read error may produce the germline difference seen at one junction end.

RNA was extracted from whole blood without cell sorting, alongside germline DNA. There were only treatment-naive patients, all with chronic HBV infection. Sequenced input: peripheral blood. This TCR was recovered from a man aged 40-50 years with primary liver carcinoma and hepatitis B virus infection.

The CDR3 DNA reads TGTGTCAGCAGTTACTTGGGGATGGAGACCCAGTACTTC. This sequence encodes CVSSYLGMETQYF. V gene TRBV6-6 combines with J gene TRBJ2-5; no definite D call. The CDR3 length is 13 residues. Germline V gives CDR1 MNHNY, CDR2 SVGAGI (reference sequence).